Listed here is a single T cell receptor (beta chain). The method was immunoSEQ multiplex PCR; TCRdb's version includes in-frame clones alone and lacks a portion of them. The sample lists 190,000 or so clones, about 86% occurring once. This record belongs to a study of blood T cell repertoires in COVID-19. This CDR3 comprises 13 residues. Trimming cost V 2 bases and J 1 base, with 5 bases left between them. CDR1 is MNHNY and CDR2 is SVGAGI in the germline V gene (reference sequence). The sample comprised peripheral blood. V usage is TRBV6-6 and J usage is TRBJ1-1; no reliable D call. The source of this sequence is a woman aged 18-29 years who had recovered from COVID-19. CDR3 DNA sequence: TGTGCCAGCAGTTACGAGGGGAACACTGAAGCTTTCTTT. Residues: CASSYEGNTEAFF.